This T cell receptor beta chain was sequenced for a study of cytomegalovirus exposure and HLA in healthy donors. Everyone who donated was a healthy bone marrow donor. General observations from the study: The sole available immune exposure information was CMV serostatus. Presence/absence analyses assumed roughly uniform sequencing depth across donors. Most TCR sequences showed up rarely, but some public TCRs showed up in many donors.

V lost 4 bases, J lost 3 bases, and 19 bases lay in between. The CDR3 has 17 amino acids. Regarding this clone: What it recognizes is unknown.

Researchers ran the PCR with 60 Vbeta and 13 Jbeta primers. The table came from immunoSEQ multiplex PCR; TCRdb's copy has only in-frame clones and leaves some out. The sample has over 45,000 clones, roughly four fifths seen once. This sequence originates from a man aged 25 to 40 in good health and CMV-seronegative. The chain joins TRBV23-1 to TRBJ1-5; weak D call: TRBD1 (5 bases). TRBV23-1 is given ORF status, its function remaining uncertain. What was sequenced was PBMCs. CDR3 region: CASSLCGAPCDNQPQHF. CDR3 sequence (DNA): TGCGCCAGCAGTCTCTGTGGGGCCCCCTGTGACAATCAGCCCCAGCATTTT.